Here is one T cell receptor beta chain with its context. Its specific antigen is unknown. No base quality information exists; no much larger clone differs at one position. The donors were healthy, HIV-negative adults who had no recently reported acute infections or vaccinations. Every donor was a Caucasian adult residing in Nashville, Tennessee, USA. Magnetic negative selection was used to enrich CD4+ T cells, after which naive cells were positively selected on CD45RA and the negative fraction became the memory subset. After blood collection by leukapheresis, PBMCs were isolated using Ficoll-Histopaque density gradient centrifugation and then cryopreserved in the vapor phase of liquid nitrogen. Analytical flow cytometry was used to check the purity and quantity of each magnetically sorted T cell population. Genomic DNA was isolated from each sorted fraction and quantified by UV absorbance on a Nanodrop 2000c.

The CDR3 goes from the cysteine to the phenylalanine over 15 residues. Kept here is only the CDR3 DNA, which spans 45 bases and is read in frame from base 1. In the germline V gene, CDR1 corresponds to SGHAT and CDR2 to FQNNGV. The junction carries 13 bases between V and J, which are trimmed by 3 bases and 1 base respectively. This entry belongs to a study of shared clonotypes between healthy human individuals (dated by TCRdb to the early 2020s). About the study as a whole: A couple of women and a few men aged 18 to 49 years were included in the cohort. For each donor, CD4 naive and CD4 memory were each run on three plates, CD8 naive on two plates, and CD8 memory on one plate. To estimate repertoire size and how much clonotypes are shared between individuals, the study performed deep sequencing of blood TCR repertoires from a few healthy adults. To increase sequencing depth and limit assay-specific biases, TCR repertoire library preparation and sequencing were carried out by different laboratories using diverse techniques. Leukapheresis yielded between about 0.9 and 9.5 billion PBMCs per donor.

Using the deep immunoSEQ assay, multiplex PCR amplified TCR CDR3 regions from genomic DNA. For each cell subset, the extracted genomic DNA was distributed evenly across all wells of several immunoSEQ 96-well plates, and each plate served as one replicate. For sorted subsets, each replicate PCR was loaded with 200 ng genomic DNA, equivalent to some 31,000 T cell genomes. Purified libraries were quantified with a Qubit 3.0 fluorometer, sized on a Bioanalyzer 2100, and re-quantified with the KAPA Library Quantification kit. Each immunoSEQ 96-well plate was sequenced on its own single-read 150-cycle Illumina NextSeq 550 flow cell. As for how the authors treated the data: Because only junctional sequences without quality scores were contained in the immunoSEQ output, filtering matching that applied to full-length reads could not be performed. To assign V/J genes and CDR3, sequences were annotated using PyIR, a Python wrapper for IgBLAST v1.9, with IMGT germline references. Reads with weak V/J assignments (E-value above 1e-6), missing CDR3, stop codons, out-of-frame junctions, or ambiguous translated residues were removed. V3J clonotypes were defined as sequences sharing the same inferred V gene, J gene, and CDR3 amino acid sequence. The percentage overlap between two repertoires was calculated by dividing the number of shared unique clonotypes by the size of the smaller repertoire. RTK rarefaction, the Chao1 estimator, and Recon v2.1 estimates of unobserved clonotypes were used to assess repertoire richness. For all TCRbeta clonotypes obtained by the gDNA method from a few donors, generation probabilities were computed with OLGA. Drawn from immuneACCESS, this table holds only the in-frame rearrangements with V and J called that TCRdb kept. Clones are partly lost; checked studies trace under half to an unresolved V gene and leave the rest unexplained. V and J calls plus clone size are reproduced from that table; the DNA served to infer D and trimming. For this sample the table gives fewer than 2.5 million clones, of which roughly 93% were detected only once. The ten largest clones capture 0.36% of the sample.

Results the study describes overall, beyond this receptor: Because the study included only a small number of donors, the genetic and exposure-history diversity represented was limited. Clonotypes shared by all four sorted-subset donors showed higher generation probabilities than non-shared clonotypes. Based on pairwise subsampling, the degree of clonotype sharing among donors was expected to be affected by sequencing depth. Approximately 5% of naive CD4, approximately 3.7% of naive CD8, roughly 2.4% of memory CD4, and roughly 0.4% of memory CD8 clonotypes were shared across several donors. Naive subsets generally had larger estimated clonotype richness than memory subsets. Even with the large sequencing depth, rarefaction of the sorted-subset datasets indicated that sequencing was incomplete. Only blood was sampled, and tissue TCR repertoires likely differ from those in blood.

The sequence came from a man aged 18 to 35 in good health. Some clones in this sample may be carry-over from other donors' samples. The chain links TRBV11-2 with TRBJ2-7, with a tentative D call of TRBD1 or TRBD2, each matching 6 bases. Sequenced sample: naive CD4+ T cells from PBMCs. The cell subset or site label on this specimen signifies: CD45RA+ positively selected. The CDR3 protein sequence reads: CASSFLRGASYEQYF. The nucleotides are TGTGCCAGCAGCTTTTTAAGGGGGGCTTCCTACGAGCAGTACTTC.